What follows are 19 T cell receptor beta chains derived from one specimen sequenced in a study of blood T cell repertoires in COVID-19. Assay: immunoSEQ multiplex PCR; the TCRdb copy retains only in-frame clones and omits some. The repertoire includes a few hundred thousand clones, approximately 86% of them detected once, and about 1.5% sits in the top ten. Sequenced material: PBMCs or T cells enriched from blood (not recorded which). The origin of the receptors is a woman between 45 and 65 years old who had recovered from COVID-19.

The chain has TRBV5-6 and TRBJ2-1; 12 bases are a match to TRBD2. Per germline, CDR1 SGHDT and CDR2 YYEEEE. This CDR3 is 18 amino acids long. Trimming cost V 0 bases and J 6 bases; bases outside gene matches: 10. The CDR3 region has the DNA TGTGCCAGCAGCTTGGAATTGACTAGCGGGAGACGTGGCAATGAGCAGTTCTTC. Translated: CASSLELTSGRRGNEQFF.

The chain links TRBV5-1 to TRBJ2-1; TRBD1 agrees at 8 bases. This CDR3 has 16 residues. V was pared by 9 bases and J by 6 bases, with 17 bases of the junction left unmatched. Germline loops: CDR1 SGHRS, CDR2 YFSETQ. The CDR3 reads CATRFSGGALSNEQFF. The CDR3, as DNA: TGCGCCACTCGATTCTCAGGGGGCGCTTTGTCCAATGAGCAGTTCTTC.

The gene calls are TRBV27 and TRBJ2-6; D uncertain. Trimming shortened V by 6 bases and J by 0 bases, and 6 bases separated the two germline ends. Germline loops: CDR1 MNHEY, CDR2 SMNVEV (reference sequence). The CDR3 has 14 residues. The CDR3 spells CASSGYSGANVLTF. The DNA for the CDR3 is TGTGCCAGCAGCGGTTACTCTGGGGCCAACGTCCTGACTTTC.

The rearrangement uses TRBV29-1 and TRBJ2-7; 7 bases line up with TRBD1. CDR1 is SQVTM, CDR2 ANQGSEA, per germline. CDR3 length: 11 amino acids. After removal of 6 bases from V and 6 bases from J, the junction contained 5 bases not matched to a gene. The CDR3 nucleotides are TGCAGCGTAAAACAGGGGCTCGAGCAGTACTTC. This codes for CSVKQGLEQYF.

CDR3 loop: CASSSATGGYGYTF. The CDR3 coding sequence is TGTGCCAGCAGCTCCGCGACCGGAGGGTATGGCTACACCTTC. V is TRBV5-4 and J is TRBJ1-2; D remains ambiguous. Looked up from germline, CDR1 is SGHNT and CDR2 is YYREEE (reference sequence). CDR3 length: 14 residues. V gave up 3 bases and J gave up 5 bases, with 14 bases separating them.

The J gene is TRBJ1-5, the V gene TRBV2; no clear D. The CDR3 spans 12 residues. Per the germline V gene, CDR1 is SNHLY and CDR2 is FYNNEI. Trimming shortened V by 4 bases and J by 7 bases, and 8 bases separated the two germline ends. CDR3 sequence: CASSVLEQPQHF. In DNA form, the CDR3 reads TGTGCCAGCAGTGTCCTTGAGCAGCCCCAGCATTTT.

The chain joins TRBV7-2 to TRBJ1-2; the D gene is possibly TRBD1 (6 bases). This CDR3 spans 13 amino acids. Looked up from germline, CDR1 is SGHTA and CDR2 is FQGNSA. V lost 5 bases to trimming and J lost 2 bases, with 9 bases between them. The CDR3 region has the DNA TGTGCCAGCAGCCCTGACAGGAACTATGGCTACACCTTC. It yields the protein CASSPDRNYGYTF.

V is TRBV5-8 and J is TRBJ1-5; no clear D. The length of the CDR3 is 17 residues. The V end lost 4 bases, the J end lost 4 bases, and 21 bases lay between the germline ends. Germline assignment: CDR1 SGHTS and CDR2 YDEGEE. CDR3 sequence: CASSLAFGIPSNQPQHF. In DNA form, the CDR3 reads TGTGCCAGCAGCCTGGCGTTCGGGATCCCATCAAATCAGCCCCAGCATTTT.

V and J are TRBV7-2 and TRBJ2-2, with 8 bases that match TRBD1. CDR1 SGHTA and CDR2 FQGNSA come from the germline V gene. The CDR3 spans 15 residues. The junction had 9 bases not matched to a gene; V was cut back by 5 bases and J by 7 bases. The CDR3 sequence is CASSPRTGKGGELFF. The CDR3 coding sequence is TGTGCCAGCAGCCCAAGGACAGGGAAGGGCGGGGAGCTGTTTTTT.

V and J are TRBV7-6 and TRBJ2-6; the match to TRBD2 covers 9 bases. CDR1 SGHVS and CDR2 FNYEAQ come from the germline V gene. CDR3 size: 18 residues. V trimming: 1 base; J trimming: 0 bases; junction bases outside the gene matches: 4. CDR3: CASSLGGLAYSGANVLTF. CDR3 bases: TGTGCCAGCAGCTTAGGGGGACTAGCCTACTCTGGGGCCAACGTCCTGACTTTC. Filled out from reference TRBV7-6 and TRBJ2-6, the complete variable domain reads GAGVSQSPRYKVTKRGQDVALRCDPISGHVSLYWYRQALGQGPEFLTYFNYEAQQDKSGLPNDRFSAERPEGSISTLTIQRTEQRDSAMYRCASSLGGLAYSGANVLTFGAGSRLTVL.

This chain uses TRBV5-8 with TRBJ1-2; 7 nucleotides align to TRBD1. The CDR3 is 18 amino acids. The germline V gene has CDR1 SGHTS and CDR2 YDEGEE. V shed 5 bases and J 0 bases; nucleotides not matched to a gene: 16. For the CDR3, the DNA is TGTGCCAGCAGTTCTTCCGGGACAGATCTCCTAGCTAACTATGGCTACACCTTC. It is translated as CASSSSGTDLLANYGYTF.

The chain couples TRBV4-3 to TRBJ1-4; no clear D. The CDR3 loop spans 15 amino acids. V was pared by 6 bases and J by 3 bases, with 14 bases between. Germline loops: CDR1 LGHNA, CDR2 YSLEER. The CDR3 DNA is TGCGCCAGCAGTGGGAGCGGGGAGCCTAATGAAAAACTGTTTTTT. Translating gives CASSGSGEPNEKLFF.

The chain combines TRBV5-6 with TRBJ2-1, with 7 bases lining up with TRBD1. Germline CDR1 reads SGHDT; CDR2 reads YYEEEE. J lost 1 base, V lost 4 bases, and 2 bases had no gene match. This CDR3 has 14 amino acids. The CDR3, as DNA: TGTGCCAGCAGCCGACAGGGTTCCTACAATGAGCAGTTCTTC. It codes for CASSRQGSYNEQFF.

V usage is TRBV28 and J usage is TRBJ2-7, with D unclear. CDR1 MDHEN and CDR2 SYDVKM come from the germline V gene. The CDR3 runs to 11 residues. The CDR3 nucleotides read TGTGCTACTTCGAGAACCTACGAGCAGTACTTC. It yields the protein CATSRTYEQYF.

This clone was counted a single time. The chain couples TRBV15 to TRBJ2-5; TRBD1 agrees at 7 bases. The V segment lost 4 bases and the J segment 3 bases; nucleotides outside the gene matches: 8. The length of the CDR3 is 15 residues. The germline CDR1 and CDR2 sequences are LNHNV and YYDKDF (reference sequence). CDR3 region: CATSNRDRGKETQYF. The CDR3 DNA reads as TGTGCCACCAGCAACCGGGACAGAGGTAAAGAGACCCAGTACTTC.

V and J are TRBV15 and TRBJ1-3; D gene unclear. The CDR3 is 16 residues long. Germline loops: CDR1 LNHNV, CDR2 YYDKDF (reference sequence). V lost 0 bases to trimming and J lost 1 base, with 10 bases between them. CDR3 residues: CATSRDPGFSGNTIYF. CDR3 DNA sequence: TGTGCCACCAGCAGAGATCCCGGGTTTTCTGGAAACACCATATATTTT.

The J gene is TRBJ1-1, the V gene TRBV2; TRBD1 is a possible D gene (6 bases). The CDR3 consists of 13 residues. Germline CDR1 and CDR2: SNHLY and FYNNEI. V lost 7 bases to trimming and J lost 0 bases, with 9 bases between them. CDR3 protein: CASNTGLNTEAFF. CDR3 nucleotides: TGTGCCAGCAATACAGGGCTGAACACTGAAGCTTTCTTT. Combining the CDR3 with reference TRBV2 and TRBJ1-1 gives the whole variable domain EPEVTQTPSHQVTQMGQEVILRCVPISNHLYFYWYRQILGQKVEFLVSFYNNEISEKSEIFDDQFSVERPDGSNFTLKIRSTKLEDSAMYFCASNTGLNTEAFFGQGTRLTVV.

As regards this clone: This specimen includes other DNA sequences encoding the same CDR3. The chain is built from TRBV19 and TRBJ1-5; D ambiguous. V dropped 3 bases and J dropped 0 bases, with 9 bases sitting between them. Germline V gene data show CDR1 as LNHDA and CDR2 as SQIVND (reference sequence). CDR3 length: 15 amino acids. The CDR3 spells CASSISSYSNQPQHF. In DNA, the CDR3 is TGTGCCAGTAGTATCTCGAGTTATAGCAATCAGCCCCAGCATTTT.

This chain joins TRBV5-8 and TRBJ2-5; D gene uncertain. V was clipped by 0 bases and J by 1 base, with 7 bases between them. Germline CDR1 is SGHTS and CDR2 is YDEGEE. The CDR3 contains 14 residues. DNA of the CDR3: TGTGCCAGCAGCTTGGGGCAGCGCCAAGAGACCCAGTACTTC. This translates into CASSLGQRQETQYF.